This TCR beta chain originates from a study of spatial heterogeneity in lung cancer. Broader study findings: Ubiquitous expanded tumor TCRs surfaced in blood more at resection than they did at follow-up.

Time point: sample taken at primary tumor resection. Tumor, nontumor lung or frozen PBMC supplied whole RNA that was sequenced unsorted. In this sample, this clonotype turned up many times. No antigen is known for it. TCRdb re-analysed the 5' RACE reads in MiXCR, keeping a single row per CDR3 protein. This sample has some 78,000 distinct CDR3 sequences; under 8.5% occur once, and the top ten carry almost 7%. The starting material was PBMCs, obtained at surgery. The origin of this receptor is a male donor with early-stage non-small cell lung cancer.

The CDR3 DNA follows: TGCAGTGCTAGAGCCCCGCCCCGGCGAGGGGCTGAAGCTTTCTTT. Translation: CSARAPPRRGAEAFF. The chain recombines TRBV20-1 with TRBJ1-1; D might be TRBD1 (5 bases). V lost 1 base to trimming and J lost 6 bases, with 18 bases between them. CDR3 length: 15 amino acids. CDR1 is DFQATT and CDR2 is SNEGSKA in the germline V gene (reference sequence).